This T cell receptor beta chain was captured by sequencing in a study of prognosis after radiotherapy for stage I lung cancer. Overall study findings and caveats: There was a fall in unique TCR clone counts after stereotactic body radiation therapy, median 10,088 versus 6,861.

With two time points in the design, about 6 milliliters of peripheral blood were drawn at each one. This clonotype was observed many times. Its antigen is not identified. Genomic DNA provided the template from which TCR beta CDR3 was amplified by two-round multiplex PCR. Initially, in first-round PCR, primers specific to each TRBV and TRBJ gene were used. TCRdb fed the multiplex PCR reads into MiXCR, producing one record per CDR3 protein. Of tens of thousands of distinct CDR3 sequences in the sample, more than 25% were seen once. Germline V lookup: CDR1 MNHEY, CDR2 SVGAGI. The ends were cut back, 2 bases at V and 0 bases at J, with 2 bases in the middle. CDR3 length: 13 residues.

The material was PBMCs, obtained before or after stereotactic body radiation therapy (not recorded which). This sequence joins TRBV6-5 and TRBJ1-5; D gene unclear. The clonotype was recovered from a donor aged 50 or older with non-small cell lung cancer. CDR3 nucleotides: TGTGCCAGCAGTTACAGTAGCAATCAGCCCCAGCATTTT. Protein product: CASSYSSNQPQHF.